This T cell receptor beta chain was captured in a study of shared clonotypes between healthy human individuals. Across the whole study: CD8 memory received one plate per donor, CD8 naive two, CD4 memory three and CD4 naive three.

Assay: immunoSEQ multiplex PCR; the TCRdb copy retains only in-frame clones and omits some. Altogether about 2.3 million clones are present, roughly 90% being singletons, with the ten largest covering more than 0.35%. As concerns this clone: Its matching antigen is unknown.

Germline CDR1 reads MNHNS; CDR2 reads SASEGT. This CDR3 spans 14 amino acids. With 4 bases removed from V and 4 bases from J, the gap between germline ends came to 13 bases. The study, taken as a whole, reports: Clonotypes which were not shared had lower generation probabilities than clonotypes that all four donors shared. At large depth, rarefaction still showed sorted-subset sequencing to be incomplete. Memory subsets generally showed smaller estimated richness than naive subsets did.

This clonotype originated in a man younger than 35 in good health. Some clones in this sample may be carry-over from other donors' samples. The sample consisted of naive CD4+ T cells from PBMCs. Regarding subset: CD45RA+ positively selected. V gene TRBV6-1 combines with J gene TRBJ1-2, with D maybe TRBD1 (5 bases). The CDR3 loop is CASSAPRGIYGYTF. DNA of the CDR3: TGTGCCAGCAGTGCCCCCCGGGGCATCTATGGCTACACCTTC.